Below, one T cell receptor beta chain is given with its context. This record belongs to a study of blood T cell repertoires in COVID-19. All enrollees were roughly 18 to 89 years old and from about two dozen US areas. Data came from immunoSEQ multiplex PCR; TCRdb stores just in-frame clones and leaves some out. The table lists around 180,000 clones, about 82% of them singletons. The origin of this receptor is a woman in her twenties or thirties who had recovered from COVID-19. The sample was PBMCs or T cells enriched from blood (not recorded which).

CDR3 DNA sequence: TGCGCCAGCAGCTTTATGACAGGGAGGGAGACCCAGTACTTC. It translates to CASSFMTGRETQYF. The chain couples TRBV5-1 to TRBJ2-5, with D tentatively TRBD1 (7 bases). Germline V gives CDR1 SGHRS, CDR2 YFSETQ. Deletions cut 2 bases from V and 5 bases from J, with 13 bases between. The CDR3 has 14 residues.